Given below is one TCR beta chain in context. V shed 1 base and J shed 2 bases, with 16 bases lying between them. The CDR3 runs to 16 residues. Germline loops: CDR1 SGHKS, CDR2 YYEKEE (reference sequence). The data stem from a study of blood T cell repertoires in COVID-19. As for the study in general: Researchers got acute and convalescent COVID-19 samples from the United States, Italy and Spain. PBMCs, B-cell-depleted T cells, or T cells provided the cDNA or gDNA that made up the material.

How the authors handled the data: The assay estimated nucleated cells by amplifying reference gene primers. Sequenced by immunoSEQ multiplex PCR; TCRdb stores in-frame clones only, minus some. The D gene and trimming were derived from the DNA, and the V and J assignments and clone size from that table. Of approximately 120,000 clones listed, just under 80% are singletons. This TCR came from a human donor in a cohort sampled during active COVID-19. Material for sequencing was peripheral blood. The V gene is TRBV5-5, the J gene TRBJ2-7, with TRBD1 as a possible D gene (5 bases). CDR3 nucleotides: TGTGCCAGCAGCTTGATATATGGGGCAGGGACCTACGAGCAGTACTTC. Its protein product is CASSLIYGAGTYEQYF.